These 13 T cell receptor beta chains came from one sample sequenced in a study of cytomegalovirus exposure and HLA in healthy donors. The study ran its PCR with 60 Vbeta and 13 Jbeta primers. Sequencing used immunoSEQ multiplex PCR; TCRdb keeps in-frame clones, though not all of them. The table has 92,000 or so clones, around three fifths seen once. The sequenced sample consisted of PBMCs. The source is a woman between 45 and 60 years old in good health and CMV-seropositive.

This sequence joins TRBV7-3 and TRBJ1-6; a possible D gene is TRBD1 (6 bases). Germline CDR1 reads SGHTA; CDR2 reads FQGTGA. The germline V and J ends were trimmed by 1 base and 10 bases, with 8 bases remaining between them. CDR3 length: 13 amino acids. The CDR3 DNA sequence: TGTGCCAGCAGCTTAAGACAGGAGTCACCCCTCCACTTT. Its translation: CASSLRQESPLHF. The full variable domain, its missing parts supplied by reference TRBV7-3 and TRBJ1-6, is GAGVSQTPSNKVTEKGKYVELRCDPISGHTALYWYRQSLGQGPEFLIYFQGTGAADDSGLPNDRFFAVRPEGSVSTLKIQRTERGDSAVYLCASSLRQESPLHFGNGTRLTVT.

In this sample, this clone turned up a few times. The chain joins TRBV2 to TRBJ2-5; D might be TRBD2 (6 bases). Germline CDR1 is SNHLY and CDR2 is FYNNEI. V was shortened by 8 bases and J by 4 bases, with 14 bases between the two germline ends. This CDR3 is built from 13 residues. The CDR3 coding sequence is TGTGCCAGCGAGGGCGGGGTGGGAGAGACCCAGTACTTC. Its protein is CASEGGVGETQYF.

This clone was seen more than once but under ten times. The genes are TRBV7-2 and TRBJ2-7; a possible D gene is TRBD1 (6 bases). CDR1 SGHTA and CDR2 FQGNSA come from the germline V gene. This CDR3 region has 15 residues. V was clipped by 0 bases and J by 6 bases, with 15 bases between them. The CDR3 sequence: CASSLAPDRLIEQYF. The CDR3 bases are TGTGCCAGCAGCTTAGCGCCTGACAGGCTGATCGAGCAGTACTTC.

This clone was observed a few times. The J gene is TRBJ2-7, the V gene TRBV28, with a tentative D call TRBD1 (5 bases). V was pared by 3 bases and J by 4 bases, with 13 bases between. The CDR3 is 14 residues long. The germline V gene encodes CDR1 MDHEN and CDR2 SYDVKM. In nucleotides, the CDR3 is TGTGCCAGCAGTTTTGACAGTGCCTTTTACGAGCAGTACTTC. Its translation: CASSFDSAFYEQYF.

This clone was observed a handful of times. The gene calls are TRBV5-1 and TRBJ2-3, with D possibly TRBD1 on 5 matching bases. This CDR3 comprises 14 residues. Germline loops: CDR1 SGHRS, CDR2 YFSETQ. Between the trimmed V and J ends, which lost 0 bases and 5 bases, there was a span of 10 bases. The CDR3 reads CASSLGQKGDTQYF. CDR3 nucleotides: TGCGCCAGCAGCTTGGGACAGAAAGGAGATACGCAGTATTTT.

DNA for the CDR3: TGTGCCAGCAGCTGGGGGGGTAGATCTGAATTCCACTTT. Translated, it gives CASSWGGRSEFHF. The chain joins TRBV7-9 to TRBJ1-6; D possibly corresponds to TRBD1 (5 bases). Germline loops: CDR1 SEHNR, CDR2 FQNEAQ (reference sequence). V was clipped by 4 bases and J by 17 bases, with 18 bases between them. The CDR3 runs 13 residues.

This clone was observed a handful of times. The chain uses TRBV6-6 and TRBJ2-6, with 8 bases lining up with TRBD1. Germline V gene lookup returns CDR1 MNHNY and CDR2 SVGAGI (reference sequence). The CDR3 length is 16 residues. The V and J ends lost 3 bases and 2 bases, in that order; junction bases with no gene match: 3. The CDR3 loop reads CASSYTGGAGANVLTF. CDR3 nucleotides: TGTGCCAGCAGTTATACAGGGGGTGCTGGGGCCAACGTCCTGACTTTC.

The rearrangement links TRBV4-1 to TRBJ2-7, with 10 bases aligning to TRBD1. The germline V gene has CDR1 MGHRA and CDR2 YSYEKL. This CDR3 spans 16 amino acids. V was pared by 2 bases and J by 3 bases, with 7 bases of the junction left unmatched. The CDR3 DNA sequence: TGCGCCAGCAGCCAATTCTTCCGGGACAGGGGCTACGAGCAGTACTTC. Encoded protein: CASSQFFRDRGYEQYF.

This chain's CDR3 is CASSQTSGATASTDTQYF. CDR3 in DNA: TGTGCCAGCAGCCAGACTAGCGGGGCTACTGCTAGCACAGATACGCAGTATTTT. This rearrangement joins TRBV2 to TRBJ2-3, with TRBD2 identical over 11 bases. Trimming took 6 bases from V and 0 from J; bases not matched to a gene: 11. This CDR3 is 18 amino acids long. Germline CDR1 SNHLY, CDR2 FYNNEI.

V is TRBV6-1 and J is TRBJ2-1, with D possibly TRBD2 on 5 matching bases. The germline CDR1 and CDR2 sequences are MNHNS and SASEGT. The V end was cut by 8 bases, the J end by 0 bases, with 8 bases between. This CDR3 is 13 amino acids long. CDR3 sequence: CASEGSSYNEQFF. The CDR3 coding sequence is TGTGCCAGCGAGGGAAGCTCCTACAATGAGCAGTTCTTC.

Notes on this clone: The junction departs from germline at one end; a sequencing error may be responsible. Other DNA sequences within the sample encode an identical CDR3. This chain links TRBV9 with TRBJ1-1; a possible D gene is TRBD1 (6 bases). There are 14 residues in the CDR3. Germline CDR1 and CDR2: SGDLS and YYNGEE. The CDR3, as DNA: TGTGCCAGCAGCCCATCGAGGGGGGGGACTGAAGCTTTCTTC. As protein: CASSPSRGGTEAFF.

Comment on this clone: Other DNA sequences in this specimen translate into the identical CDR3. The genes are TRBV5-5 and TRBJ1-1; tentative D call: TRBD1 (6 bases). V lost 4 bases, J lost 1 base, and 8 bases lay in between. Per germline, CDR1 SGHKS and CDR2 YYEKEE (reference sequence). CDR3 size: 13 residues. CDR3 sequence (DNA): TGTGCCAGCAGCCTGACAGGGAACACTGAAGCTTTCTTT. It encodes CASSLTGNTEAFF.

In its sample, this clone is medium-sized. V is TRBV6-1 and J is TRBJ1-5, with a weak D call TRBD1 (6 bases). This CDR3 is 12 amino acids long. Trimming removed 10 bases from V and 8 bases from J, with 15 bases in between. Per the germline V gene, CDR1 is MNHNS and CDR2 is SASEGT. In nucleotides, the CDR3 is TGTGCCACGACACCGCCAGGGGAGCCCCAGCATTTT. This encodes CATTPPGEPQHF.